These 10 T cell receptor beta chains share one sample of origin, sequenced in a study of blood T cell repertoires in COVID-19 (dated by TCRdb to 2019 to 2021). Preparation of the library involved the immunoSEQ multiplex PCR assay. TCRdb carries this immuneACCESS record with in-frame sequences only. Its versions omit some clonotypes, under half of them owing to an unresolved V gene in the studies checked, with the rest unexplained. The sample contains 150,000 or so clones, about 76% of them found a single time. The ten largest clones take up around 5% of the sample. Sequenced: peripheral blood. The receptors were sampled from a woman between 70 and 85 years old with COVID-19, enrolled during active disease.

J is TRBJ2-3 and V is TRBV2, with D uncertain. V lost 5 bases and J lost 4, with 13 bases in between. CDR1 and CDR2 from the germline V gene are SNHLY and FYNNEI. CDR3 length: 14 amino acids. The CDR3 loop reads CASSTTLPPDTQYF. CDR3 nucleotides: TGTGCCAGCAGTACAACCTTACCTCCAGATACGCAGTATTTT.

Only a few counts were recorded for this clone. The rearrangement links TRBV5-4 to TRBJ1-6; TRBD1 aligns across 10 bases. Germline trimming cut 4 bases from V and 2 bases from J; bases unmatched to any gene: 3. The CDR3 has 16 residues. Germline V gene lookup returns CDR1 SGHNT and CDR2 YYREEE (reference sequence). CDR3 nucleotides: TGTGCCAGCAGCATGACAGGGGGCACCTATAATTCACCCCTCCACTTT. This sequence encodes CASSMTGGTYNSPLHF.

This chain uses TRBV6-1 with TRBJ2-3; possibly TRBD2 for D (6 bases). The germline gives CDR1 MNHNS, CDR2 SASEGT. This CDR3 region has 12 residues. V was clipped by 3 bases and J by 9 bases, with 10 bases between them. The CDR3 is CASSDPTRTQYF. CDR3 in DNA: TGTGCCAGCAGTGACCCGACTAGGACGCAGTATTTT.

CDR3 loop: CASREGQGYNEQFF. CDR3 DNA sequence: TGTGCCAGTAGGGAAGGACAGGGGTACAATGAGCAGTTCTTC. The rearrangement uses TRBV19 and TRBJ2-1, with 9 bases aligning to TRBD1. The CDR3 covers 14 residues. The junction had 4 bases not matched to a gene; V was cut back by 6 bases and J by 4 bases. Germline V gives CDR1 LNHDA, CDR2 SQIVND (reference sequence).

This clone was seen a few times. V usage is TRBV11-1 and J usage is TRBJ1-1; 9 bases are a match to TRBD1. The CDR3 contains 12 residues. In germline, CDR1 is SGHAT, CDR2 FQDESV (reference sequence). J was trimmed by 10 bases and V by 3 bases; bases with no gene match: 3. The CDR3 DNA reads TGTGCCAGCAGCTTCGGACAGGGGCCAGCTTTCTTT. It translates to CASSFGQGPAFF.

This chain connects TRBV7-2 to TRBJ2-3, with 13 positions matching TRBD2. Germline lookup yields CDR1 SGHTA and CDR2 FQGNSA. J gave up 0 bases and V 2 bases, and 2 bases lay outside the gene matches. The CDR3 totals 17 residues. CDR3 DNA sequence: TGTGCCAGCAGCTTAACTAGCGGGGGGGTCAGCACAGATACGCAGTATTTT. Amino acids: CASSLTSGGVSTDTQYF.

The CDR3 coding sequence is TGTGCCAGCAACGGGACAGGACTTAATGAAAAACTGTTTTTT. It is translated as CASNGTGLNEKLFF. The rearrangement links TRBV21-1 to TRBJ1-4; the DNA was not compared with TRBD1, the D call given in the table. TRBV21-1 is labeled a pseudogene. The CDR3 contains 14 residues.

This rearrangement joins TRBV28 to TRBJ1-6, with D possibly matching TRBD1 (5 bases). The germline gives CDR1 MDHEN, CDR2 SYDVKM. Trimming cost V 6 bases and J 2 bases, with 20 bases left between them. This CDR3 has 18 amino acids. The CDR3 nucleotides read TGTGCCAGCAGCGCCAGCCTTGGGGGGGTCACCTATAATTCACCCCTCCACTTT. Translation gives CASSASLGGVTYNSPLHF.

The chain is built from TRBV5-1 and TRBJ1-2; no clear D. Germline-derived CDR1 and CDR2 are SGHRS and YFSETQ. The CDR3 has 15 amino acids. Trimming stripped 0 bases from V and 4 bases from J, with 13 bases between. The CDR3 here is CASSLDSSGFYGYTF. The CDR3 DNA is TGCGCCAGCAGCTTGGATTCATCAGGCTTCTATGGCTACACCTTC.

The chain is built from TRBV2 and TRBJ2-7; 10 nucleotides line up with TRBD1. The CDR3 has 15 amino acids. Germline CDR1 SNHLY, CDR2 FYNNEI. V lost 2 bases and J lost 6; bases outside the gene matches: 7. Here the CDR3 DNA reads TGTGCCAGCAGTGAAAGAGGGACAGGGGTTGGCGAGCAGTACTTC. As protein: CASSERGTGVGEQYF.